The next 19 T cell receptor beta chains were all read from a single sample in a study of technical replicates of blood from four donors. The protocol was immunoSEQ multiplex PCR, while the TCRdb copy is restricted to in-frame clones and leaves out a portion. The sample includes tens of thousands of clones, 85% to 95% of them seen just once. Sequencing was carried out using T cells isolated from PBMCs. Source of these receptors: a human donor in good health.

The CDR3 loop is CASSSGTGQKETQYF. In DNA form, the CDR3 reads TGTGCCAGCAGCTCCGGGACAGGGCAAAAAGAGACCCAGTACTTC. The chain employs TRBV7-9 and TRBJ2-5; 9 positions agree with TRBD1. Unmatched junction bases numbered 6, after V lost 4 bases and J lost 3 bases. From germline, CDR1 is SEHNR and CDR2 FQNEAQ (reference sequence). The CDR3 is made up of 15 amino acids.

This chain joins TRBV5-1 and TRBJ2-3, with 7 bases fitting TRBD2. The V segment lost 4 bases and the J segment 2 bases; nucleotides outside the gene matches: 13. Germline CDR1 reads SGHRS; CDR2 reads YFSETQ. CDR3 length: 17 residues. DNA of the CDR3: TGCGCCAGCAGCCTTTTAACTACGGGAGGTGACACAGATACGCAGTATTTT. Translating it yields CASSLLTTGGDTDTQYF.

This chain links TRBV6-6 with TRBJ1-3; D remains ambiguous. V lost 0 bases, J lost 2 bases, and 8 bases lay in between. The CDR3 runs to 15 residues. Germline values: CDR1 MNHNY, CDR2 SVGAGI (reference sequence). The CDR3: CASSYSRPAGNTIYF. CDR3 DNA sequence: TGTGCCAGCAGTTACTCACGTCCGGCTGGAAACACCATATATTTT.

The chain couples TRBV5-1 to TRBJ2-1, with 7 bases that match TRBD2. The CDR3 has 18 residues. From germline, CDR1 is SGHRS and CDR2 YFSETQ. Germline trimming cut 4 bases from V and 0 bases from J; bases unmatched to any gene: 13. The CDR3 sequence is CASSPLAGRYSSYNEQFF. The CDR3 DNA follows: TGCGCCAGCAGCCCCCTTGCCGGGAGGTACAGCTCCTACAATGAGCAGTTCTTC.

This clone was counted a single time. This chain connects TRBV19 to TRBJ1-5; the D gene is possibly TRBD1 (6 bases). The germline V and J ends were trimmed by 1 base and 5 bases, with 15 bases remaining between them. This CDR3 is built from 16 residues. Germline-derived CDR1 and CDR2 are LNHDA and SQIVND (reference sequence). DNA for the CDR3: TGTGCCAGTAGTATAGGCGGGGGCGGCTTTTATCAGCCCCAGCATTTT. Its translation: CASSIGGGGFYQPQHF.

CDR3 in DNA: TGTGCCAGCTCGTACGGACAGGGCGACGAAAAACTGTTTTTT. Protein: CASSYGQGDEKLFF. The chain links TRBV18 to TRBJ1-4, with TRBD1 matching over 8 bases. The trim removed 6 bases at V and 8 bases at J, leaving 8 bases unmatched. CDR1 is KGHSH and CDR2 is LQKENI in the germline V gene. This CDR3 comprises 14 residues.

The rearrangement uses TRBV29-1 and TRBJ2-4; 9 bases are a match to TRBD2. The CDR3 consists of 15 residues. The germline gives CDR1 SQVTM, CDR2 ANQGSEA. V gave up 2 bases and J gave up 6 bases; unmatched junction bases: 8. DNA for the CDR3: TGCAGCGTTGAAAAGCTCGCGGGAGGGACAAACATTCAGTACTTC. This gives the protein CSVEKLAGGTNIQYF. The whole variable domain, remainder taken from reference TRBV29-1 and TRBJ2-4, is SAVISQKPSRDICQRGTSLTIQCQVDSQVTMMFWYRQQPGQSLTLIATANQGSEATYESGFVIDKFPISRPNLTFSTLTVSNMSPEDSSIYLCSVEKLAGGTNIQYFGAGTRLSVL.

The chain employs TRBV5-1 and TRBJ1-3; D is possibly TRBD1 (5 bases). CDR3 length: 15 residues. V shed 0 bases and J shed 2 bases, with 9 bases lying between them. Germline-derived CDR1 and CDR2 are SGHRS and YFSETQ. The CDR3 sequence is CASSLARGAGNTIYF. CDR3 coding DNA: TGCGCCAGCAGCTTGGCGCGGGGGGCTGGAAACACCATATATTTT.

This chain links TRBV10-3 with TRBJ2-1; D not certain. From germline, CDR1 is ENHRY and CDR2 SYGVKD. V lost 3 bases to trimming and J lost 4 bases, with 13 bases between them. There are 15 residues in the CDR3. CDR3 sequence reads: CAISDPEHVYNEQFF. CDR3 DNA sequence: TGTGCCATCAGTGACCCCGAGCATGTGTACAATGAGCAGTTCTTC.

The chain combines TRBV4-1 with TRBJ2-5; TRBD1 might be the D (5 bases). The germline gives CDR1 MGHRA, CDR2 YSYEKL. Trimming removed 0 bases from V and 1 base from J, with 9 bases in between. The CDR3 extends over 15 amino acids. For the CDR3, the DNA is TGCGCCAGCAGCCAAGATCAGGGCAGCCAAGAGACCCAGTACTTC. Translation: CASSQDQGSQETQYF.

The rearrangement joins TRBV6-5 to TRBJ2-7; TRBD2 is a possible D gene (5 bases). The CDR3 consists of 12 residues. Per germline, CDR1 MNHEY and CDR2 SVGAGI. Trimming took off 5 bases at V and 0 bases at J, with 5 bases between the two ends. In DNA, the CDR3 is TGTGCCAGCAGTGGGAGCTCCTACGAGCAGTACTTC. It encodes CASSGSSYEQYF.

The J gene is TRBJ2-7, the V gene TRBV18; D may be TRBD2 (5 bases). Per the germline V gene, CDR1 is KGHSH and CDR2 is LQKENI. CDR3 length: 14 amino acids. V was clipped by 3 bases and J by 5 bases, with 14 bases between them. CDR3: CASSPGPSNNEQYF. CDR3 sequence (DNA): TGTGCCAGCTCACCGGGTCCTAGCAACAACGAGCAGTACTTC.

This clone was observed once. The rearrangement uses TRBV11-2 and TRBJ2-3; D unresolved. The V end was cut by 6 bases, the J end by 2 bases, with 9 bases between. The CDR3 spans 13 residues. Germline values: CDR1 SGHAT, CDR2 FQNNGV. CDR3 sequence reads: CASRRQDTDTQYF. For the CDR3, the DNA is TGTGCCAGCAGGAGACAAGACACAGATACGCAGTATTTT.

This clone was picked up one time. The chain recombines TRBV19 with TRBJ2-7, with a weak D call TRBD1 (7 bases). The CDR3 runs 13 residues. Germline V lookup: CDR1 LNHDA, CDR2 SQIVND (reference sequence). Deletions cut 5 bases from V and 3 bases from J, with 11 bases between. The CDR3 spells CASSGGGIYEQYF. The CDR3, as DNA: TGTGCCAGTAGTGGAGGGGGCATCTACGAGCAGTACTTC.

The V call is TRBV4-1, the J call TRBJ2-1; no reliable D call. This CDR3 has 15 residues. Looked up from germline, CDR1 is MGHRA and CDR2 is YSYEKL. The V gene lost 4 bases and the J gene lost 0 bases, with 10 bases spanning the gap. CDR3 loop: CASSRTSSSYNEQFF. CDR3 DNA: TGCGCCAGCAGCCGTACTTCGAGCTCCTACAATGAGCAGTTCTTC.

This chain uses TRBV11-2 with TRBJ2-4, with D possibly matching TRBD1 (6 bases). CDR1 is SGHAT and CDR2 is FQNNGV in the germline V gene. The germline V and J ends were trimmed by 7 bases and 7 bases, with 14 bases remaining between them. The CDR3 is 13 amino acids. DNA for the CDR3: TGTGCCAGCAAGCCTTTCACAGGGAACATTCAGTACTTC. Amino acids: CASKPFTGNIQYF. Full variable domain (missing parts from reference TRBV11-2 and TRBJ2-4): EAGVAQSPRYKIIEKRQSVAFWCNPISGHATLYWYQQILGQGPKLLIQFQNNGVVDDSQLPKDRFSAERLKGVDSTLKIQPAKLEDSAVYLCASKPFTGNIQYFGAGTRLSVL.

The chain has TRBV27 and TRBJ2-7; tentatively, D is TRBD1 (5 bases). The CDR3 runs 15 residues. The V end lost 4 bases, the J end lost 6 bases, and 19 bases lay between the germline ends. Per germline, CDR1 MNHEY and CDR2 SMNVEV (reference sequence). CDR3 bases: TGTGCCAGCAGTTCCCTGGGGCAGGGATACGCCGAGCAGTACTTC. Protein product: CASSSLGQGYAEQYF.

The chain is built from TRBV18 and TRBJ1-1; D is uncertain. This CDR3 is 15 amino acids long. CDR1 is KGHSH and CDR2 is LQKENI in the germline V gene. V lost 0 bases and J 5 bases, leaving 13 bases between the germline ends. The CDR3 nucleotides are TGTGCCAGCTCACCACCGGTGGGGAGAAGAACTGAAGCTTTCTTT. Translating it yields CASSPPVGRRTEAFF.

V usage is TRBV6-1 and J usage is TRBJ2-1; 10 bases agree with TRBD2. The germline gives CDR1 MNHNS, CDR2 SASEGT. J lost 8 bases, V lost 7 bases, and 8 bases had no gene match. This CDR3 has 14 amino acids. This CDR3 is CASKVLAGAHEQFF. CDR3 DNA sequence: TGTGCCAGCAAAGTCCTAGCGGGGGCCCATGAGCAGTTCTTC.